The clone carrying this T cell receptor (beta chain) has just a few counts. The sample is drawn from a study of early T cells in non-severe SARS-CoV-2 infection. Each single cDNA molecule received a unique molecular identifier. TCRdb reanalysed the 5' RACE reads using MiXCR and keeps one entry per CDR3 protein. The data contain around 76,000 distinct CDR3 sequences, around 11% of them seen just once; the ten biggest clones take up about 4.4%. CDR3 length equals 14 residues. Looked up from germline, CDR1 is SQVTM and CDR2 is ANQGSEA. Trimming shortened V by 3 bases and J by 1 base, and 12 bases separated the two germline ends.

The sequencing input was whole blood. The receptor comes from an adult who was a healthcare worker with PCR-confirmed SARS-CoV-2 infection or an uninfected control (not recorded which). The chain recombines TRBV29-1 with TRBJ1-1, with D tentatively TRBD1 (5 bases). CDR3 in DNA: TGCAGCGTTGAGACAGACGCTACGAACACTGAAGCTTTCTTT. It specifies CSVETDATNTEAFF.